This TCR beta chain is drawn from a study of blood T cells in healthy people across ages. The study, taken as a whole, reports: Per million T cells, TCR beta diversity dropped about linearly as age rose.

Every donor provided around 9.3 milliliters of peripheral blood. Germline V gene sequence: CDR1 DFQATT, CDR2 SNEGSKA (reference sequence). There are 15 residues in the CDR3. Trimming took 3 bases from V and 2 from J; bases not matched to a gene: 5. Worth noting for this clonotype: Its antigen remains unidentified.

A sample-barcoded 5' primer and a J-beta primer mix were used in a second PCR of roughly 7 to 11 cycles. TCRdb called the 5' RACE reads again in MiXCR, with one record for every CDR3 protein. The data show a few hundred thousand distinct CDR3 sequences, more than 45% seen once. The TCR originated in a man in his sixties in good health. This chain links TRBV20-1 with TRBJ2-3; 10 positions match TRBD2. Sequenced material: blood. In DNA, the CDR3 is TGCAGTGCTAGTGCCACTAGCGGGGCCACAGATACGCAGTATTTT. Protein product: CSASATSGATDTQYF.